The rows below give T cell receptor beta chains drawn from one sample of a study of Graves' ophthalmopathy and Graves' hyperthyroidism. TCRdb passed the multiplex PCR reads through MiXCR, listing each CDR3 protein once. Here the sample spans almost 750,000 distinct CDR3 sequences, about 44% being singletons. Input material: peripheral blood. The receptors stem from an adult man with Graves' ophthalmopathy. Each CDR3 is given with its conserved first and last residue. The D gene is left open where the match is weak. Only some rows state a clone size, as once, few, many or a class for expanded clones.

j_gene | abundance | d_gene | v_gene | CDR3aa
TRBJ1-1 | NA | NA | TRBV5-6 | CASSLSVGQRNTEAFF
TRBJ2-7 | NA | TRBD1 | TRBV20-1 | CSATNDRGPTYEQYF
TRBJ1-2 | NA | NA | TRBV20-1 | CSARESATAAYGYTF
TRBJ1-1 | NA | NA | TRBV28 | CASSLYRTEAFF
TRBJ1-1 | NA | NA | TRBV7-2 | CASSLFQSNTEAFF
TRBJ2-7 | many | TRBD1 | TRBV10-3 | CAISEIDRGGEQYF
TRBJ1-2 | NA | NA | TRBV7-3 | CASSQTGEVGYTF
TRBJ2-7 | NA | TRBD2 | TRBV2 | CATQDGLADNSYEQYF
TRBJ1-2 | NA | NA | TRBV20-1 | CSATLAGDYGYTF
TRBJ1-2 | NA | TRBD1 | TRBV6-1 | CASSKGQLHYGYTF
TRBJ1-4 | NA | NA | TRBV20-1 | CSARGEGGGTEKLFF
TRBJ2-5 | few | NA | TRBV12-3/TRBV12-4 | CASSLAGEQETQYF
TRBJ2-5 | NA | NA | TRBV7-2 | CASSQGVGGGTQYF
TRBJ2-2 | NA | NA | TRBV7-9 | CASSDWDQNTGELFF
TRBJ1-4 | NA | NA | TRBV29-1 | CSSRTANEKLFF
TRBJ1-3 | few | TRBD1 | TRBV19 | CATGTASGNTIYF
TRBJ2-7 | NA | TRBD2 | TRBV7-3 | CASSALAGAEQYF
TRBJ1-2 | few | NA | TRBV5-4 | CASSLSRVRGYTF
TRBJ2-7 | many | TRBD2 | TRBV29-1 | CSVDTTGLAGVLDYEQYF
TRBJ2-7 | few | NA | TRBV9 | CASSPGPTSYEQYF
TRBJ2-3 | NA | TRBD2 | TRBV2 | CASSGEGSADTQYF
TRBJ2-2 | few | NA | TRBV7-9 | CASSFRGRSTGELFF
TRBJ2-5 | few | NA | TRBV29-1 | CSVELREETQYF
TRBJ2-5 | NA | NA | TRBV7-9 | CASSPTPGSYQETQYF
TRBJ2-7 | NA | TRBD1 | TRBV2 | CAGSEGQGDEQYF
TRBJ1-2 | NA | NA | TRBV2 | CASSESGKGYGYTF
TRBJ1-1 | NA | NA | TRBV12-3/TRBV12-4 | CASSEYAAESTEAFF
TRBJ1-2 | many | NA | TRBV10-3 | CASSFLFF
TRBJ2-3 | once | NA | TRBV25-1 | CASTEDRSTDTQYF
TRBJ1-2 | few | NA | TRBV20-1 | CSARNGGEVGGGYTF
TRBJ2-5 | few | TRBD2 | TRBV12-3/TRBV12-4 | CASTDPPPGLAGRETQYF
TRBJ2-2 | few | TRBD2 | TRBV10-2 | CASRRSGGTGELFF
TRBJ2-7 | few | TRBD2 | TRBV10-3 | CAISETSGGLEQYF
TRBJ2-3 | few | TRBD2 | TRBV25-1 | CASSPTSGRAGSDTQYF
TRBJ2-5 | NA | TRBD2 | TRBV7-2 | CASSYLAGGPRETQYF
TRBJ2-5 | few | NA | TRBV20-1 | CSASDTSRDYQETQYF
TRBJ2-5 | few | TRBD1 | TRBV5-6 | CASSLLAQGVLETQYF
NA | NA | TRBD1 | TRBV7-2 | CASSEHGTGSREQFF
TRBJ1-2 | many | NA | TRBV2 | CASSLYPRGGYGYTF
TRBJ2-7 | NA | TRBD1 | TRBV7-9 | CASSSAGGGYEQYF
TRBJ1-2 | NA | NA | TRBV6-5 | CASSRGTHYGYTF
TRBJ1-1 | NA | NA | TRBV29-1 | CSERRVGNTEAFF
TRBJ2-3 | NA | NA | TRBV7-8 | CASSWTPSTDTQYF
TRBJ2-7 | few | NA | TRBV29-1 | CSVEVVGETGQYF
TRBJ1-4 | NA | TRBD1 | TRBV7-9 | CASSPGQGKLFF
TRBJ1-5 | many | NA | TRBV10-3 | CASSEAMGTNQPQHF
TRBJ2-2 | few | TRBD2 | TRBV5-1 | CASHEMEAGAGGELFF
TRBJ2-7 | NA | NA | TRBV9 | CASSVGVGRAYEQYF
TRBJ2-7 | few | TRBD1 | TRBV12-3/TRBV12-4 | CASRSGQGVGEQYF